This T cell receptor (beta chain) was recorded in a study of monozygotic twins with inflammatory bowel disease. Study findings and constraints: Sharing of clonotypes with others was lower in IBD patients than in healthy twins, and this was especially so with disease activity. Distinct T cell subtypes could not be told apart.

On this clonotype itself: The antigen is not known.

Using the 5' RACE reads, TCRdb records one entry per CDR3 protein without DNA. The sample totals 350,000 to 550,000 distinct CDR3 sequences. The CDR3 loop spans 16 amino acids. Germline CDR1 and CDR2: SGDLS and YYNGEE. The TCR originated in a human donor with ulcerative colitis or Crohn's disease, or a healthy co-twin of an affected twin (not recorded which). Material for sequencing was blood. The chain combines TRBV9 with TRBJ2-2; the D call from TCRdb, TRBD2, cannot be confirmed without DNA. CDR3 amino acids: CASSHRTSGVTGELFF.